A selection of T cell receptor beta chains follows, all from one sample in a study of control samples from healthy donors and cancer patients. Assay: immunoSEQ multiplex PCR; the TCRdb copy retains only in-frame clones and omits some. The data show 100,000 to 150,000 clones, more than 75% seen once. Sequencing was done on a sample of blood. Receptor source: a man aged 18 to 29 in good health. CDR3s include the opening cysteine and the closing phenylalanine or tryptophan. The order of the fields is V gene, D gene, J gene, clone size, CDR3 protein, CDR3 DNA. The D gene is left open where the match is weak. Not all rows give a size; the values are once, few, many and, for expanded clones, a class.

V: TRBV29-1; D: NA; J: TRBJ2-3; size: NA; CDR3: CSVEDRERVSTDTQYF; DNA: TGCAGCGTTGAAGATCGGGAGCGGGTTAGCACAGATACGCAGTATTTT
V: TRBV28; D: TRBD2; J: TRBJ2-3; size: NA; CDR3: CASSTVGRVTDTQYF; DNA: TGTGCCAGCAGCACGGTGGGGAGGGTAACAGATACGCAGTATTTT
V: TRBV19; D: NA; J: TRBJ1-2; size: NA; CDR3: CASSISRNVQGLIYGYTF; DNA: TGTGCCAGTAGTATATCCAGAAACGTACAGGGTTTGATCTATGGCTACACCTTC
V: TRBV27; D: TRBD2; J: TRBJ2-2; size: NA; CDR3: CASSAGSGYTGELFF; DNA: TGTGCCAGCAGTGCGGGTAGCGGGTACACCGGGGAGCTGTTTTTT
V: TRBV15; D: TRBD1; J: TRBJ2-7; size: NA; CDR3: CATSRDRDSFYEQYF; DNA: TGTGCCACCAGCAGAGACCGGGACAGCTTCTACGAGCAGTACTTC
V: TRBV19; D: TRBD1; J: TRBJ1-3; size: NA; CDR3: CASQRQGAIGNTIYF; DNA: TGTGCCAGCCAAAGACAGGGGGCAATTGGAAACACCATATATTTT
V: TRBV18; D: TRBD2; J: TRBJ2-1; size: NA; CDR3: CASSPPTTGTSGTFAYNEQFF; DNA: TGTGCCAGCTCCCCGCCTACGACCGGGACTAGCGGGACCTTCGCATACAATGAGCAGTTCTTC
V: TRBV4-1; D: NA; J: TRBJ1-5; size: few; CDR3: CASSQAGRISRPQHF; DNA: TGCGCCAGCAGCCAAGCCGGCAGAATAAGCAGGCCCCAGCATTTT
V: TRBV7-9; D: NA; J: TRBJ1-2; size: NA; CDR3: CASSRVQGYGYTF; DNA: TGTGCCAGCAGTAGAGTTCAGGGCTATGGCTACACCTTC
V: TRBV28; D: NA; J: TRBJ2-2; size: NA; CDR3: CASRPGPDTGELFF; DNA: TGTGCCAGCCGGCCGGGACCTGACACCGGGGAGCTGTTTTTT
V: TRBV30; D: TRBD2; J: TRBJ2-5; size: once; CDR3: CAWGKTSGRWGETQYF; DNA: TGTGCCTGGGGGAAGACTAGCGGGAGGTGGGGAGAGACCCAGTACTTC
V: TRBV24-1; D: NA; J: TRBJ2-3; size: NA; CDR3: CATSDGFSGSGTDTQYF; DNA: TGTGCCACCAGTGACGGGTTCAGCGGGTCGGGGACAGATACGCAGTATTTT
V: TRBV23-1; D: TRBD1; J: TRBJ2-5; size: NA; CDR3: CASSQPGGETQYF; DNA: TGCGCCAGCAGTCAACCAGGGGGAGAGACCCAGTACTTC
V: TRBV5-4; D: TRBD2; J: TRBJ2-7; size: NA; CDR3: CASSPGLAGPYYEQYF; DNA: TGTGCCAGCAGTCCCGGACTAGCGGGACCTTACTACGAGCAGTACTTC
V: TRBV28; D: NA; J: TRBJ2-3; size: NA; CDR3: CASSWFEAGAGMFQGTDTQYF; DNA: TGTGCCAGCAGTTGGTTTGAGGCAGGGGCGGGAATGTTCCAAGGCACAGATACGCAGTATTTT
V: TRBV4-1; D: TRBD2; J: TRBJ2-3; size: once; CDR3: CASSQVASGATDTQYF; DNA: TGCGCCAGCAGCCAAGTGGCTAGCGGGGCCACAGATACGCAGTATTTT
V: TRBV27; D: NA; J: TRBJ2-2; size: NA; CDR3: CASRGDLGNRELFF; DNA: TGTGCCAGCAGGGGGGACCTGGGTAATAGGGAGCTGTTTTTT
V: TRBV19; D: TRBD2; J: TRBJ2-7; size: NA; CDR3: CASSWELAGYEQYF; DNA: TGTGCCAGTAGCTGGGAACTAGCGGGGTACGAGCAGTACTTC
V: TRBV5-1; D: TRBD2; J: TRBJ2-2; size: NA; CDR3: CASSYQLPGLAGNTGELFF; DNA: TGCGCCAGCAGCTACCAGCTCCCGGGACTAGCGGGTAACACCGGGGAGCTGTTTTTT
V: TRBV10-3; D: NA; J: TRBJ2-2; size: NA; CDR3: CAIREGGQPNTGELFF; DNA: TGTGCCATCAGGGAGGGGGGGCAGCCGAACACCGGGGAGCTGTTTTTT
V: TRBV6-5; D: NA; J: TRBJ2-3; size: NA; CDR3: CASSLLDTQYF; DNA: TGTGCCAGCAGTTTGCTAGATACGCAGTATTTT
V: TRBV3-1/TRBV3-2; D: TRBD1; J: TRBJ1-1; size: once; CDR3: CASSQKPNQGGAFF; DNA: TGTGCCAGCAGCCAAAAACCGAATCAGGGGGGAGCTTTCTTT
V: TRBV24-1; D: TRBD1; J: TRBJ2-7; size: NA; CDR3: CATSPGTGVYEQYF; DNA: TGTGCCACCAGCCCCGGGACAGGTGTATACGAGCAGTACTTC
V: TRBV18; D: TRBD1; J: TRBJ1-1; size: few; CDR3: CASTPTGTGYTEAFF; DNA: TGTGCCAGCACGCCTACCGGGACAGGATACACTGAAGCTTTCTTT
V: TRBV7-6; D: NA; J: TRBJ2-5; size: NA; CDR3: CASRGNPQETQYF; DNA: TGTGCCAGTAGGGGCAATCCCCAAGAGACCCAGTACTTC
V: TRBV9; D: TRBD1; J: TRBJ2-7; size: NA; CDR3: CASSQGVVSYEQYF; DNA: TGTGCCAGCAGCCAGGGGGTCGTTTCCTACGAGCAGTACTTC
V: TRBV27; D: NA; J: TRBJ1-3; size: NA; CDR3: CASSSQNDRNGNTIYF; DNA: TGTGCCAGCAGTTCTCAAAACGACAGGAATGGAAACACCATATATTTT
V: TRBV4-1; D: NA; J: TRBJ2-7; size: NA; CDR3: CASSQASGRATYEQYF; DNA: TGCGCCAGCAGCCAAGCCTCGGGTAGGGCCACCTACGAGCAGTACTTC
V: TRBV21-1; D: NA; J: TRBJ2-2; size: once; CDR3: CASSRTFRRRGLGNTGELFF; DNA: TGTGCCAGCAGCCGAACTTTTCGTAGGCGGGGATTAGGGAACACCGGGGAACTGTTTTTT
V: TRBV6-5; D: TRBD1; J: TRBJ1-1; size: NA; CDR3: CASSTPDRGRFEAFF; DNA: TGTGCCAGCAGTACGCCGGACAGGGGGCGGTTTGAAGCTTTCTTT
V: TRBV9; D: NA; J: TRBJ2-2; size: once; CDR3: CASSVAVVRTGELFF; DNA: TGTGCCAGCAGCGTAGCTGTGGTTAGGACCGGGGAGCTGTTTTTT